A single T cell receptor beta chain is shown here with its context. Original data processing: Amplification of reference gene primers provided the estimated nucleated cell counts. The method was immunoSEQ multiplex PCR; TCRdb's version includes in-frame clones alone and lacks a portion of them. V and J calls and clone size are as listed in that table; D and trimming were resolved from the DNA. The sample yields around 170,000 clones, over 90% seen once. The sample originates from a study of blood T cell repertoires in COVID-19. The wider study: PBMCs, B-cell-depleted T cells, or T cells provided the cDNA or gDNA that made up the material.

J gave up 5 bases and V 4 bases, and 4 bases lay outside the gene matches. This CDR3 has 14 residues. The germline V gene encodes CDR1 SGHDT and CDR2 YYEEEE. The chain uses TRBV5-6 and TRBJ2-3, with 10 nucleotides matching TRBD2. This TCR was recovered from a man aged 50-60 years with acute or convalescent COVID-19. The sequencing sample was made of peripheral blood. CDR3 in DNA: TGTGCCAGCAGCATCCTAGCGGGGGTAGATACGCAGTATTTT. It codes for CASSILAGVDTQYF.